The clone carrying this T cell receptor beta chain was seen only a few times. Its antigen is currently unknown. This record comes from a study of T cell repertoires in cytomegalovirus infection. TCRdb fed the reads into MiXCR, producing one record per CDR3 protein. The profile shows hundreds of thousands of distinct CDR3 sequences, about a third of them singletons. Trimming pared 6 bases from V and 9 bases from J, leaving 9 bases between. Germline lookup yields CDR1 MGHRA and CDR2 YSYEKL. CDR3 length equals 11 residues. Regarding the study as a whole: Ex vivo responses were dominated by HLA-C-restricted CMV-specific TCR beta clonotypes.

V is TRBV4-1 and J is TRBJ2-1; D might be TRBD1 (5 bases). Sequences were derived from cultured CD8+ T cells from PBMCs, sampled from culture after CMV antigen stimulation. The clonotype originates from a human donor in good health (CMV status not recorded). Some clones in this sample may be carry-over from other donors' samples. The CDR3 DNA reads TGCGCCAGCAGAGGGGCGTTTGAGCAGTTCTTC. It encodes CASRGAFEQFF.